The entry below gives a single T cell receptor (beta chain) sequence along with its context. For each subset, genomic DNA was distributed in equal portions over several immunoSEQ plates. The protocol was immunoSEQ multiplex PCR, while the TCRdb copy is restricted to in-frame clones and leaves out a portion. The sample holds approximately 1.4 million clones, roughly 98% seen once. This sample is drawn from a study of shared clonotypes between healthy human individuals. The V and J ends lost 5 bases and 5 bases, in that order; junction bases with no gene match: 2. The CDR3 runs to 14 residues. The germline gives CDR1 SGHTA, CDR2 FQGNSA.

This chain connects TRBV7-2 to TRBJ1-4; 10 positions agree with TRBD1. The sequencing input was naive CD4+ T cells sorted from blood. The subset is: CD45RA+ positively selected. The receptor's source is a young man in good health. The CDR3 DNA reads TGTGCCAGCAGCGTGGACAGGGGGAATGAAAAACTGTTTTTT. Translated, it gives CASSVDRGNEKLFF.